The subject of this entry is one T cell receptor (beta chain). Its target is not known. Sample-barcoded 5' priming and a J-beta primer mix drove a second PCR of about 7 to 12 cycles. TCRdb ran MiXCR on the 5' RACE reads and lists one entry per CDR3 protein. The sample yields hundreds of thousands of distinct CDR3 sequences, roughly 49% seen once. CDR3 length: 16 amino acids. Germline values: CDR1 SNHLY, CDR2 FYNNEI. The V end lost 5 bases, the J end lost 1 base, and 17 bases lay between the germline ends. This specimen belongs to a study of blood T cells in healthy people across ages. Study information: Template switching picked up about one barcoded beta molecule for each two T cells.

Study results and caveats: Researchers judged that diversity estimates from one million T cells fell short of true values. Measured against age, TCR beta diversity per million T cells decreased in a roughly linear manner.

This sequence joins TRBV2 and TRBJ2-5, with a possible D match to TRBD1 (6 bases). Material for sequencing was blood. This clonotype originated in a woman in her sixties or seventies in good health. This CDR3 reads CASSTKVRTVQETQYF. The CDR3 DNA is TGTGCCAGCAGTACCAAAGTTAGGACAGTCCAAGAGACCCAGTACTTC.